The 5 T cell receptor beta chains presented below share a single source sample, sequenced in a study of identical twins. TCRdb re-analysed the 5' RACE reads in MiXCR, keeping a single row per CDR3 protein. The profile shows about 460,000 distinct CDR3 sequences, 12% to 15% of them singletons. The same sample was also used in a study of yellow fever vaccine responses in identical twins.

The material sequenced was CD4+ T cells sorted from blood. These receptors all stem from a woman aged 18-29 years in good health.

This clonotype was detected many times. This chain connects TRBV10-3 to TRBJ2-3, with D perhaps matching TRBD1 (6 bases). The germline gives CDR1 ENHRY, CDR2 SYGVKD. V was shortened by 6 bases and J by 6 bases, with 19 bases between the two germline ends. The CDR3 spans 15 residues. The chain's CDR3 is CAIRSGTTRVDTQYF. In DNA, the CDR3 is TGTGCCATCAGATCCGGGACAACAAGGGTGGATACGCAGTATTTT.

This clonotype appeared a few times. V is TRBV10-3 and J is TRBJ2-1; the D gene is possibly TRBD2 (6 bases). V shed 6 bases and J shed 0 bases, with 9 bases lying between them. Per germline, CDR1 ENHRY and CDR2 SYGVKD. The length of the CDR3 is 14 residues. The DNA for the CDR3 is TGTGCCATCAGAAACGGGAGCTCCTACAATGAGCAGTTCTTC. Its protein product is CAIRNGSSYNEQFF.

This clonotype was observed at least ten times. This chain links TRBV11-2 with TRBJ1-4; unclear D gene. CDR3 length: 16 residues. The V gene's germline CDR1 is SGHAT and CDR2 FQNNGV. Trimming stripped 2 bases from V and 4 bases from J, with 14 bases between. CDR3 loop: CASSLFVGQSNEKLFF. In nucleotides, the CDR3 is TGTGCCAGCAGCTTATTCGTCGGGCAGAGTAATGAAAAACTGTTTTTT.

The table lists this clonotype with a few counts. CDR3 loop: CASSSPGQGVEQYF. CDR3 nucleotide sequence: TGTGCCAGCAGCTCCCCGGGACAGGGTGTCGAGCAGTACTTC. V gene TRBV7-9 combines with J gene TRBJ2-7; 9 bases line up with TRBD1. The CDR3 consists of 14 residues. After removal of 4 bases from V and 6 bases from J, the junction contained 7 bases not matched to a gene. Germline assignment: CDR1 SEHNR and CDR2 FQNEAQ (reference sequence).

This chain uses TRBV20-1 with TRBJ2-1, with 12 bases identical to TRBD1. J gave up 7 bases and V 3 bases, and 4 bases lay outside the gene matches. The CDR3 contains 14 residues. Germline loops: CDR1 DFQATT, CDR2 SNEGSKA (reference sequence). In DNA form, the CDR3 reads TGCAGTGCTAGCGGGACAGGGGGCCTAAATGAGCAGTTCTTC. This sequence encodes CSASGTGGLNEQFF.